This T cell receptor (beta chain) stems from a study of blood T cell repertoires in COVID-19. Overall study context: Samples of COVID-19 (acute and convalescent) were obtained from the United States, Italy and Spain. The cDNA or gDNA used as material had been derived from T cells, B-cell-depleted T cells, or PBMCs.

This CDR3 has 16 amino acids. CDR1 is SGHRS and CDR2 is YFSETQ in the germline V gene. The V end was cut by 1 base, the J end by 7 bases, with 18 bases between. Clones were sequenced by immunoSEQ multiplex PCR, and TCRdb holds only the in-frame ones, with some missing. The table records approximately 49,000 clones, approximately 85% of them present only once. This clone has a handful of counts. This TCR was sampled from a man aged 50-59 years with active COVID-19. This chain joins TRBV5-1 and TRBJ2-1; possible D gene TRBD2, 6 bases. The material sequenced was peripheral blood. The CDR3 reads CASSLFGSRVENEQFF. The CDR3 DNA is TGCGCCAGCAGCTTGTTCGGGAGTAGGGTAGAGAATGAGCAGTTCTTC.